This TCR beta chain was recovered during a study of blood T cell repertoires in COVID-19. Study context: Samples of COVID-19 (acute and convalescent) were obtained from the United States, Italy and Spain.

TCRdb's copy holds only in-frame clones and misses some; the assay was immunoSEQ multiplex PCR. The repertoire includes about 24,000 clones, roughly 80% of them detected once, and 8.6% sits in the top ten. CDR3 length: 14 amino acids. Losses at the gene ends were 8 bases for V and 8 bases for J; bases not matched to a gene: 12. The germline gives CDR1 SGHTA, CDR2 FQGNSA. The J gene is TRBJ1-2, the V gene TRBV7-2; 9 nucleotides agree with TRBD1. Sequenced: peripheral blood. The sequence derives from a human donor in a cohort sampled during active COVID-19. CDR3 coding DNA: TGTGCCAGCGAGGGCGACAGGGGGTTTGGGGGCTACACCTTC. Protein: CASEGDRGFGGYTF.